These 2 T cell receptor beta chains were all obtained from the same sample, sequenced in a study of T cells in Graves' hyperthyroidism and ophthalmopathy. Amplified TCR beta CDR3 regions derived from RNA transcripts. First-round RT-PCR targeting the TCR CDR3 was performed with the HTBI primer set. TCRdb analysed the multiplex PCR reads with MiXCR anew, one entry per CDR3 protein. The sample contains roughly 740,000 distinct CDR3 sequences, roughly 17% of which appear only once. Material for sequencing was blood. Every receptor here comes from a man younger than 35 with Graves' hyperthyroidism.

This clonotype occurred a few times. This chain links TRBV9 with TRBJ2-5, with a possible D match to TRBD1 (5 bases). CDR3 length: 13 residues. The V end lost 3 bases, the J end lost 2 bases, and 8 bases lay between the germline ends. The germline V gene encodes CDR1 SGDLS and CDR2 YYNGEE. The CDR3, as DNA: TGTGCCAGCAGCGAGACAGCACAAGAGACCCAGTACTTC. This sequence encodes CASSETAQETQYF. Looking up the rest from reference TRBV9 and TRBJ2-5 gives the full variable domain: DSGVTQTPKHLITATGQRVTLRCSPRSGDLSVYWYQQSLDQGLQFLIQYYNGEERAKGNILERFSAQQFPDLHSELNLSSLELGDSALYFCASSETAQETQYFGPGTRLLVL.

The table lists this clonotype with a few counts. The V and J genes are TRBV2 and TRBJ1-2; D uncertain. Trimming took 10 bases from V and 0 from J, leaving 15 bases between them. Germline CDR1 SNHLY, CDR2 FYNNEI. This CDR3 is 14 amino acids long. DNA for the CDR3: TGTGCCACCCGAACGGGCGCGGCTAACTATGGCTACACCTTC. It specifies CATRTGAANYGYTF.